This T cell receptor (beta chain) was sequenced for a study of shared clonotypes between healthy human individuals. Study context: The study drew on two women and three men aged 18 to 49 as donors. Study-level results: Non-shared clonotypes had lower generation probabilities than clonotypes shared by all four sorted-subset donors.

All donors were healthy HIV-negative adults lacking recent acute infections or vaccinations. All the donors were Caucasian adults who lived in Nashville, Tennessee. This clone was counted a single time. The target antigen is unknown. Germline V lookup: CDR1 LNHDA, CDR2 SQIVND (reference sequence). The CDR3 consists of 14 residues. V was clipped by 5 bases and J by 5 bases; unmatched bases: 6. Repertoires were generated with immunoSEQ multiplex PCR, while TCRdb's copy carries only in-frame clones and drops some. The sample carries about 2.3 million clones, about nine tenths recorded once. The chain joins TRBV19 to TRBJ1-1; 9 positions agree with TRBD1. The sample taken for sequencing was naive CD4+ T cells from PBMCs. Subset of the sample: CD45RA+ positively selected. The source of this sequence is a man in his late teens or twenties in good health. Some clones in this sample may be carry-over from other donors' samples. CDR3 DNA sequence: TGTGCCAGTAGTCTACAGGGGGCGATAACTGAAGCTTTCTTT. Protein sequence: CASSLQGAITEAFF.